This T cell receptor (beta chain) was recovered during a study of blood T cell repertoires in COVID-19. Looked up from germline, CDR1 is SGHDT and CDR2 is YYEEEE. This CDR3 has 16 residues. V was trimmed by 6 bases and J by 0 bases, leaving 13 bases between them. Generated by immunoSEQ multiplex PCR, the TCRdb table keeps only in-frame clones and is missing some. The sample consists of around 100,000 clones, approximately 90% of them appearing once. This rearrangement joins TRBV5-6 to TRBJ1-6; the D is unclear. The sample comprised peripheral blood. This TCR was sampled from a man between 45 and 60 years old with active COVID-19. This chain's CDR3 is CASTRGQSSYNSPLHF. Written as DNA, the CDR3 is TGTGCCAGCACGAGAGGGCAGAGCTCCTATAATTCACCCCTCCACTTT.